This T cell receptor beta chain is drawn from a study of blood T cells in healthy people across ages. Findings of the study overall: Estimates based on one million T cells were treated as lower bounds. Naive T cell percentage showed a strong correlation with TCR beta diversity.

Trimming cost V 6 bases and J 15 bases; bases outside gene matches: 13. This CDR3 region has 13 residues. Germline lookup yields CDR1 KGHDR and CDR2 SFDVKD. PCR was performed a second time for about 7 to 12 cycles using a sample-barcoded 5' primer and a J-beta primer mix. Every single cDNA molecule received a tag from a template-switch adaptor with 12 random nucleotides. TCRdb processed the 5' RACE reads anew with MiXCR; each CDR3 protein has one entry. The sample has about 640,000 distinct CDR3 sequences, about 54% seen once. Each donor gave 9 to 10 milliliters of peripheral blood. Comment on this clonotype: What it binds is unknown.

The specimen sequenced was blood. V is TRBV24-1 and J is TRBJ2-1; 7 nucleotides match TRBD1. The receptor was derived from a man in his 60s in good health. In DNA form, the CDR3 reads TGTGCCACCAGTAATCCCTTGACAGGGAGTGGGTTCTTC. Translated, it gives CATSNPLTGSGFF.